The count of the clone carrying this T cell receptor (beta chain) is one. This specimen comes from a study of T cells in localized non-small cell lung cancer. Sequencing was performed with immunoSEQ multiplex PCR; in TCRdb, only in-frame clones are kept and a portion is missing. The sample lists around 41,000 clones, around nine tenths occurring once. The CDR3 sequence is 14 residues long. The TCR originated in a woman aged 35 to 69 with stage II lung adenocarcinoma. The gene calls are TRBV21-1 and TRBJ2-7. TRBV21-1 is annotated as a pseudogene. Sample: PBMCs, taken before any cancer treatment. The CDR3 spells CASSNWGTRNEQYF. The CDR3 coding sequence is TGTGCCAGCAGCAATTGGGGGACGCGGAACGAGCAGTACTTC.